This T cell receptor beta chain was recorded in a study of blood T cell repertoires in COVID-19. Overall study context: In each case, the material was cDNA or gDNA derived from T cells, B-cell-depleted T cells, or PBMCs.

V trimming: 5 bases; J trimming: 6 bases; junction bases outside the gene matches: 14. Germline V CDR1 and CDR2: LGHDT, YNNKEL (reference sequence). This CDR3 is built from 18 residues. Recruits, aged roughly 18 to 89 years, lived in 24 US areas. Study processing details: The assay estimated nucleated cells by amplifying reference gene primers. Measured with immunoSEQ multiplex PCR; TCRdb has only the in-frame clones, and not every one. V, J and clone size reflect that table, while D and trimming were determined from the DNA. In the table there are about 480,000 clones, around 87% of which are singletons. This clone was observed a single time.

The source material was PBMCs or T cells enriched from blood (not recorded which). The J gene is TRBJ2-1, the V gene TRBV3-1 (or the pseudogene TRBV3-2); TRBD2 agrees at 12 bases. The clonotype comes from a middle-aged woman who had recovered from COVID-19. CDR3 in DNA: TGTGCCAGCAGCTCGACCCCCCTAGCGGGAGGGCCGGGCAATGAGCAGTTCTTC. Its protein product is CASSSTPLAGGPGNEQFF.